The 14 T cell receptor beta chains reported below all come from one sample, sequenced in a study of regulatory T cells in long-lasting Graves disease. To make TCR beta libraries, researchers used iRepertoire HTBI primers and Arm-PCR of CDR3 regions. TCRdb used MiXCR to reprocess the multiplex PCR reads, holding one entry per CDR3 protein. The repertoire has 500,000 to 800,000 distinct CDR3 sequences, about 30% of them found once; the top ten carry around 42%. The time point is: persistent/refractory GD, antithyroid drugs over 5 years with positive TRAb. The TCR library was prepared using RNA isolated from PBMCs. The starting material was peripheral blood mononuclear cells (PBMCs), obtained when the disease was refractory, from a patient treated with antithyroid drugs. Receptors originate from a female donor with Graves disease.

The chain couples TRBV27 to TRBJ1-1, with D maybe TRBD1 (5 bases). The CDR3 is 14 amino acids. V was shortened by 3 bases and J by 6 bases, with 14 bases between the two germline ends. Looked up from germline, CDR1 is MNHEY and CDR2 is SMNVEV (reference sequence). The CDR3: CASSLDMGRAEAFF. CDR3 DNA sequence: TGTGCCAGCAGTTTGGATATGGGACGAGCTGAAGCTTTCTTT.

On this clonotype itself: A read error is possible here, since a much larger clone lies one base away. DNA for the CDR3: TGCGGTGCTACCGGGACTAGCGGGAGAGGTGGTGGGGAGACCCAGTACTTC. It is translated as CGATGTSGRGGGETQYF. The chain joins TRBV20-1 to TRBJ2-5, with 14 positions matching TRBD2. Germline assignment: CDR1 DFQATT and CDR2 SNEGSKA (reference sequence). This CDR3 comprises 17 residues.

The CDR3 DNA follows: TGTGCCAGCAGCTTATCAGGGTTAGGCTACGAGCAGTACTTC. Its translation is CASSLSGLGYEQYF. The J gene is TRBJ2-7, the V gene TRBV11-2, with D perhaps TRBD1 (5 bases). V lost 2 bases and J 3 bases, leaving 11 bases between the germline ends. CDR1 SGHAT and CDR2 FQNNGV come from the germline V gene. CDR3 length: 14 amino acids.

This clonotype has a handful of counts. This CDR3 is CASSLTGTGGQYEQYF. In nucleotides, the CDR3 is TGTGCCAGCAGCTTAACTGGGACAGGGGGCCAGTACGAGCAGTACTTC. This sequence joins TRBV7-9 and TRBJ2-7; 12 bases line up with TRBD1. This CDR3 is 16 amino acids long. Germline V lookup: CDR1 SEHNR, CDR2 FQNEAQ (reference sequence). V was pared by 2 bases and J by 4 bases, with 6 bases of the junction left unmatched.

The chain joins TRBV29-1 to TRBJ2-5; D possibly corresponds to TRBD2 (5 bases). The length of the CDR3 is 13 residues. Trimming cost V 7 bases and J 2 bases, with 14 bases left between them. The germline V gene has CDR1 SQVTM and CDR2 ANQGSEA. This chain's CDR3 is CSGLTRLQETQYF. CDR3 coding DNA: TGCAGCGGGCTGACCAGACTACAAGAGACCCAGTACTTC.

The chain carries TRBV11-2 and TRBJ2-4; 11 positions agree with TRBD2. Unmatched junction bases numbered 14, after V lost 5 bases and J lost 2 bases. The CDR3 is 19 residues long. In germline, CDR1 is SGHAT, CDR2 FQNNGV. CDR3 DNA: TGTGCCAGCAGCCAAGATGGGCTAGCGGGAGGTTCAACCAAAAACATTCAGTACTTC. This encodes CASSQDGLAGGSTKNIQYF.

The rearrangement links TRBV12-3 or TRBV12-4 to TRBJ1-3, with D unresolved. This CDR3 has 16 residues. The germline V and J ends were trimmed by 6 bases and 1 base, with 16 bases remaining between them. The chain's CDR3 is CASSPTLLDSGNTIYF. The CDR3 DNA is TGTGCCAGCAGCCCTACCCTCCTCGATTCTGGAAACACCATATATTTT.

This clonotype was seen only a few times. The chain joins TRBV9 to TRBJ1-3; 7 bases are a match to TRBD1. With V trimmed by 0 bases and J by 0 bases, 3 bases remained unmatched. This CDR3 is built from 16 residues. The germline CDR1 and CDR2 sequences are SGDLS and YYNGEE. As DNA, the CDR3 is TGTGCCAGCAGCGTAGAGGCAGGGGGCTCTGGAAACACCATATATTTT. Translation gives CASSVEAGGSGNTIYF.

The chain combines TRBV3-1 with TRBJ2-7; D possibly corresponds to TRBD2 (6 bases). Germline V lookup: CDR1 LGHDT, CDR2 YNNKEL (reference sequence). CDR3 length equals 17 residues. V was trimmed by 1 base and J by 0 bases, leaving 16 bases between them. CDR3: CASSQAVLRRDSYEQYF. The CDR3 DNA reads TGTGCCAGCAGCCAAGCGGTCTTGCGGCGGGACTCCTACGAGCAGTACTTC.

Only one count was recorded for this clonotype. The CDR3 sequence: CASSLAVGVQETQYF. CDR3 nucleotide sequence: TGCGCCAGCAGCTTGGCCGTCGGGGTTCAAGAGACCCAGTACTTC. The chain has TRBV5-1 and TRBJ2-5, with D possibly being TRBD2 (5 bases). The CDR3 loop spans 15 amino acids. Germline V lookup: CDR1 SGHRS, CDR2 YFSETQ. V was trimmed by 0 bases and J by 2 bases, leaving 11 bases between them.

V usage is TRBV29-1 and J usage is TRBJ1-2, with a weak D call TRBD1 (5 bases). Germline values: CDR1 SQVTM, CDR2 ANQGSEA. The CDR3 runs to 14 residues. Trimming cost V 5 bases and J 6 bases, with 19 bases left between them. Here the CDR3 DNA reads TGCAGCGTTCTTAAGAGTCAGGGAGGGGATGGCTACACCTTC. Residues: CSVLKSQGGDGYTF.

In the case of this clonotype: A read error may account for a junction end that differs from germline. The rearrangement uses TRBV5-1 and TRBJ1-1, with D perhaps TRBD1 (6 bases). The CDR3 consists of 12 residues. The germline V gene has CDR1 SGHRS and CDR2 YFSETQ. CDR3 protein: CASSQTGSEAFF. The DNA of the CDR3 is TGTGCCAGCAGCCAAACAGGGAGTGAAGCTTTCTTT.

Comments on this clonotype: Its ends do not fully match the called genes, so a read error is possible. The genes are TRBV7-6 and TRBJ1-3, with a tentative D call TRBD1 (5 bases). Germline assignment: CDR1 SGHVS and CDR2 FNYEAQ. The CDR3 spans 16 residues. In DNA form, the CDR3 reads TGCGCCAGCAGCTTGGGGACGTCCTTCTCTGGAAACACCATATATTTT. Its protein product is CASSLGTSFSGNTIYF.

The table lists this clonotype with many counts. This chain links TRBV10-3 with TRBJ2-7; weak D call: TRBD1 (6 bases). CDR1 ENHRY and CDR2 SYGVKD come from the germline V gene. The CDR3 spans 15 residues. Trimming took 4 bases from V and 0 from J, leaving 13 bases between them. The CDR3 region has the DNA TGTGCCATCAGTGGCGGGCAGGGGTTCTCCTACGAGCAGTACTTC. It is translated as CAISGGQGFSYEQYF.